The 25 T cell receptor beta chains below were found in one sample sequenced in a study of T cells after yellow fever vaccination. TCRdb analysed the 5' RACE reads with MiXCR anew, one entry per CDR3 protein. The sample lists 100,000 to 150,000 distinct CDR3 sequences; roughly 15% were seen once. The sequencing used CD8+ T cells sorted from PBMCs, collected 5 days after the yellow fever booster vaccination. All receptors derive from a young man who received the YFV17D yellow fever vaccine.

The V gene is TRBV12-3 or TRBV12-4, the J gene TRBJ1-1; maybe TRBD1 (6 bases). CDR3 length: 13 residues. The germline V and J ends were trimmed by 4 bases and 5 bases, with 11 bases remaining between them. This CDR3 is CASSSGEGTEAFF. CDR3 nucleotide sequence: TGTGCCAGCAGTTCAGGGGAGGGAACTGAAGCTTTCTTT.

The table lists this clonotype with many counts. The J gene is TRBJ2-2, the V gene TRBV25-1, with 11 bases identical to TRBD2. The CDR3 has 16 residues. Per the germline V gene, CDR1 is MGHDK and CDR2 is SYGVNS. Germline trimming cut 3 bases from V and 3 bases from J; bases unmatched to any gene: 3. For the CDR3, the DNA is TGTGCCAGCAGTGACGGACTAGCGGGCCACACCGGGGAGCTGTTTTTT. Amino acids: CASSDGLAGHTGELFF.

V and J are TRBV7-9 and TRBJ2-1; TRBD2 agrees at 8 bases. Unmatched junction bases numbered 14, after V lost 7 bases and J lost 0 bases. Germline CDR1 and CDR2: SEHNR and FQNEAQ (reference sequence). The CDR3 length is 18 residues. The CDR3 bases are TGTGCCAGCACCCCTAGCGGGCTAGCCGGTAGCTCCTACAATGAGCAGTTCTTC. Translation: CASTPSGLAGSSYNEQFF.

This chain joins TRBV30 and TRBJ1-2; no reliable D call. The CDR3 is 13 residues long. The ends were cut back, 0 bases at V and 8 bases at J, with 13 bases in the middle. Per germline, CDR1 GTSNPN and CDR2 SVGIG (reference sequence). This CDR3 reads CAWSVGTMGGYTF. The CDR3 region has the DNA TGTGCCTGGAGTGTAGGAACGATGGGAGGCTACACCTTC.

V usage is TRBV11-1 and J usage is TRBJ2-1, with TRBD1 matching over 8 bases. V was pared by 5 bases and J by 8 bases, with 14 bases of the junction left unmatched. The germline V gene has CDR1 SGHAT and CDR2 FQDESV (reference sequence). The CDR3 runs to 16 residues. The CDR3 nucleotides read TGTGCCAGCAGCCTCCGTGACAGGGGCATAACGGATGAGCAGTTCTTC. Residues: CASSLRDRGITDEQFF.

This rearrangement joins TRBV20-1 to TRBJ2-2, with a weak D call TRBD1 (6 bases). The V end lost 4 bases, the J end lost 6 bases, and 15 bases lay between the germline ends. Germline V gene data show CDR1 as DFQATT and CDR2 as SNEGSKA (reference sequence). This CDR3 is 14 amino acids long. CDR3 in amino acids: CSAKSARGSGELFF. DNA of the CDR3: TGCAGTGCTAAATCCGCGAGGGGGTCCGGGGAGCTGTTTTTT.

The chain employs TRBV7-3 and TRBJ2-1; 9 bases map to TRBD2. CDR3 length: 17 amino acids. The junction had 14 bases not matched to a gene; V was cut back by 3 bases and J by 8 bases. In germline, CDR1 is SGHTA, CDR2 FQGTGA. CDR3 loop: CASSFDRAGGISDEQFF. In nucleotides, the CDR3 is TGTGCCAGCAGCTTCGATCGTGCGGGGGGGATATCGGATGAGCAGTTCTTC.

The rearrangement links TRBV7-7 to TRBJ2-1, with 7 bases lining up with TRBD2. CDR1 SSHAT and CDR2 FNYEAQ come from the germline V gene (reference sequence). The CDR3 has 15 residues. The trim removed 6 bases at V and 5 bases at J, leaving 10 bases unmatched. The CDR3 loop is CASSLGLADNNEQFF. Written as DNA, the CDR3 is TGTGCCAGCAGTTTGGGCCTAGCGGATAACAATGAGCAGTTCTTC.

The gene calls are TRBV6-5 and TRBJ2-1, with unresolved D. There are 14 residues in the CDR3. Germline V gene data show CDR1 as MNHEY and CDR2 as SVGAGI. Deletions cut 0 bases from V and 5 bases from J, with 8 bases between. The CDR3: CASSYSNTHNEQFF. DNA for the CDR3: TGTGCCAGCAGTTACTCCAACACCCACAATGAGCAGTTCTTC.

This rearrangement joins TRBV10-3 to TRBJ2-1; TRBD1 might be the D (5 bases). Trimming shortened V by 0 bases and J by 0 bases, and 12 bases separated the two germline ends. Looked up from germline, CDR1 is ENHRY and CDR2 is SYGVKD. The CDR3 is 17 residues long. The CDR3 loop is CAISESTAHSSYNEQFF. The DNA of the CDR3 is TGTGCCATCAGTGAGTCGACAGCCCATAGCTCCTACAATGAGCAGTTCTTC.

The V call is TRBV7-8, the J call TRBJ1-2; TRBD1 aligns across 10 bases. V lost 5 bases and J lost 5; bases outside the gene matches: 14. CDR3 length equals 17 residues. The germline CDR1 and CDR2 sequences are SGHVS and FQNEAQ. The CDR3 loop is CASSLGAGTGDRYGYTF. The DNA of the CDR3 is TGTGCCAGCAGCCTCGGGGCCGGGACAGGGGACCGGTATGGCTACACCTTC.

The rearrangement joins TRBV4-1 to TRBJ1-5, with D possibly TRBD1 on 6 matching bases. Trimming shortened V by 1 base and J by 3 bases, and 10 bases separated the two germline ends. CDR3 length equals 15 residues. Germline values: CDR1 MGHRA, CDR2 YSYEKL. The CDR3 DNA reads TGCGCCAGCAGCCAAGGACAGGCGAACAATCAGCCCCAGCATTTT. This sequence encodes CASSQGQANNQPQHF.

This rearrangement joins TRBV7-6 to TRBJ2-1, with 13 bases aligning to TRBD2. Unmatched junction bases numbered 6, after V lost 5 bases and J lost 8 bases. The CDR3 is made up of 15 amino acids. In germline, CDR1 is SGHVS, CDR2 FNYEAQ. CDR3 loop: CASSRTSGGGHEQFF. CDR3 nucleotides: TGTGCCAGCAGCCGGACTAGCGGGGGAGGGCATGAGCAGTTCTTC.

Only a few counts were recorded for this clonotype. The chain links TRBV29-1 to TRBJ2-1; 9 positions agree with TRBD1. The germline V gene has CDR1 SQVTM and CDR2 ANQGSEA. Trimming cost V 3 bases and J 8 bases; bases outside gene matches: 11. CDR3 length equals 15 residues. The DNA for the CDR3 is TGCAGCGTTGATATAGGGACAGGGAATCCCCATGAGCAGTTCTTC. Its protein is CSVDIGTGNPHEQFF.

The rearrangement joins TRBV7-3 to TRBJ1-2, with 8 nucleotides matching TRBD1. The CDR3 is 13 amino acids. Germline assignment: CDR1 SGHTA and CDR2 FQGTGA. V shed 8 bases, J shed 8 bases, and the junction held 10 bases outside the gene matches. CDR3 in DNA: TGTGCCAGCTGTCCCGACAGGGGCCTGGGCTACACCTTC. Protein: CASCPDRGLGYTF.

This clonotype was observed a few times. The genes are TRBV4-3 and TRBJ2-1; tentative D call: TRBD2 (7 bases). CDR1 LGHNA and CDR2 YSLEER come from the germline V gene. Trimming removed 2 bases at V and 5 bases at J, with 16 bases between. This CDR3 is 16 amino acids long. CDR3 region: CASSQNPAGAHNEQFF. Here the CDR3 DNA reads TGCGCCAGCAGCCAAAACCCGGCGGGGGCCCACAATGAGCAGTTCTTC.

The rearrangement uses TRBV20-1 and TRBJ2-1; 11 bases agree with TRBD2. J lost 7 bases, V lost 0 bases, and 5 bases had no gene match. This CDR3 comprises 15 residues. From germline, CDR1 is DFQATT and CDR2 SNEGSKA (reference sequence). CDR3 coding DNA: TGCAGTGCTAGAGATACGGGACTAGCGGATAATGAGCAGTTCTTC. Translated, it gives CSARDTGLADNEQFF.

Comments on this clonotype: Its ends do not fully match the called genes, so a read error is possible. The chain links TRBV7-9 to TRBJ2-1, with 9 positions matching TRBD1. Germline V lookup: CDR1 SEHNR, CDR2 FQNEAQ (reference sequence). This CDR3 has 16 amino acids. The CDR3 region is CAGSSPTGGAYNEQFF. The CDR3, as DNA: TGTGCCGGCAGCTCCCCGACAGGGGGGGCCTACAATGAGCAGTTCTTC. The variable domain in full, completed from reference TRBV7-9 and TRBJ2-1, reads DTGVSQNPRHKITKRGQNVTFRCDPISEHNRLYWYRQTLGQGPEFLTYFQNEAQLEKSRLLSDRFSAERPKGSFSTLEIQRTEQGDSAMYLCAGSSPTGGAYNEQFFGPGTRLTVL.

This clonotype was seen only a few times. The rearrangement uses TRBV7-9 and TRBJ2-1, with 10 positions matching TRBD2. This CDR3 has 11 amino acids. Trimming cost V 6 bases and J 15 bases; bases outside gene matches: 5. CDR1 SEHNR and CDR2 FQNEAQ come from the germline V gene (reference sequence). The CDR3 region is CASRSGGAAFF. The CDR3 DNA sequence: TGTGCCAGCAGGAGCGGGGGGGCCGCGTTCTTC.

This clonotype was picked up a small number of times. The chain employs TRBV27 and TRBJ2-3; the match to TRBD2 covers 12 bases. The germline CDR1 and CDR2 sequences are MNHEY and SMNVEV (reference sequence). This CDR3 region has 17 residues. With V trimmed by 2 bases and J by 7 bases, 10 bases remained unmatched. The CDR3 region has the DNA TGTGCCAGCAGTTTACATTCGACTAGCGGGGGCCCTAATACGCAGTATTTT. As protein: CASSLHSTSGGPNTQYF.

This clonotype was seen only a few times. V gene TRBV7-2 combines with J gene TRBJ2-1; D gene unclear. Germline V gene data show CDR1 as SGHTA and CDR2 as FQGNSA. The CDR3 sequence is 15 residues long. V lost 3 bases and J 0 bases, leaving 9 bases between the germline ends. DNA of the CDR3: TGTGCCAGCAGCTTCGATTTGAGCTCCTACAATGAGCAGTTCTTC. Translated: CASSFDLSSYNEQFF. Using reference TRBV7-2 and TRBJ2-1 for the parts outside the CDR3, the full variable domain is GAGVSQSPSNKVTEKGKDVELRCDPISGHTALYWYRQSLGQGLEFLIYFQGNSAPDKSGLPSDRFSAERTGGSVSTLTIQRTQQEDSAVYLCASSFDLSSYNEQFFGPGTRLTVL.

This clonotype has just a few counts. This sequence joins TRBV7-9 and TRBJ1-4; 8 positions agree with TRBD1. V trimming: 2 bases; J trimming: 7 bases; junction bases outside the gene matches: 6. CDR1 is SEHNR and CDR2 is FQNEAQ in the germline V gene (reference sequence). The CDR3 length is 15 residues. This CDR3 is CASSLSTGDREKLFF. CDR3 nucleotide sequence: TGTGCCAGCAGCTTATCGACAGGGGATCGTGAAAAACTGTTTTTT.

The chain carries TRBV6-2 or TRBV6-3 and TRBJ2-5; D possibly uses TRBD1 or TRBD2 (5 bases each). The V end lost 8 bases, the J end lost 7 bases, and 11 bases lay between the germline ends. Germline V gene data show CDR1 as MNHEY and CDR2 as SVGEGT. There are 11 residues in the CDR3. The CDR3 region is CASFGAGTQYF. CDR3 in DNA: TGTGCCAGCTTCGGGGCGGGGACCCAGTACTTC.

This chain uses TRBV7-9 with TRBJ2-5, with 7 bases aligning to TRBD1. V dropped 5 bases and J dropped 1; count of bases not matched to a gene: 10. This CDR3 contains 16 residues. Germline CDR1 and CDR2: SEHNR and FQNEAQ (reference sequence). The CDR3 protein is CASSVLQGFGQETQYF. The CDR3 DNA reads as TGTGCCAGCAGCGTTCTACAGGGGTTTGGCCAAGAGACCCAGTACTTC.

V is TRBV29-1 and J is TRBJ1-2; possibly TRBD1 for D (6 bases). The CDR3 extends over 12 amino acids. V shed 5 bases and J shed 7 bases, with 14 bases lying between them. The germline V gene has CDR1 SQVTM and CDR2 ANQGSEA. The CDR3 reads CSVTPGGGGYTF. DNA of the CDR3: TGCAGCGTTACCCCTGGGGGCGGTGGCTACACCTTC. The full variable domain, its missing parts supplied by reference TRBV29-1 and TRBJ1-2, is SAVISQKPSRDICQRGTSLTIQCQVDSQVTMMFWYRQQPGQSLTLIATANQGSEATYESGFVIDKFPISRPNLTFSTLTVSNMSPEDSSIYLCSVTPGGGGYTFGSGTRLTVV.